This TCR beta chain was sequenced during a study of response to subunit inactivated influenza vaccine. TCRdb fed the RT-PCR reads into MiXCR, producing one record per CDR3 protein. Among roughly 790,000 distinct CDR3 sequences, about 20% were seen once, and the ten largest hold 10%. In its sample, this clonotype was seen once. As yet, its antigen is unknown. The CDR3 totals 14 residues. Germline V CDR1 and CDR2: MDHEN, SYDVKM. V shed 3 bases and J shed 6 bases, with 11 bases lying between them. Study-wide findings and caveats: The authors suggested that few new T cells are recruited per seasonal influenza vaccination.

The sequence was obtained from a man between 50 and 59 years old who received an inactivated influenza vaccine. Sample: PBMCs from blood, taken about 5 days after vaccination. J is TRBJ2-2 and V is TRBV28; D tentatively fits TRBD1 or TRBD2 (5 bases each). CDR3 region: CASSFQRGAGELFF. The CDR3 region has the DNA TGTGCCAGCAGTTTTCAGAGGGGTGCCGGGGAGCTGTTTTTT.